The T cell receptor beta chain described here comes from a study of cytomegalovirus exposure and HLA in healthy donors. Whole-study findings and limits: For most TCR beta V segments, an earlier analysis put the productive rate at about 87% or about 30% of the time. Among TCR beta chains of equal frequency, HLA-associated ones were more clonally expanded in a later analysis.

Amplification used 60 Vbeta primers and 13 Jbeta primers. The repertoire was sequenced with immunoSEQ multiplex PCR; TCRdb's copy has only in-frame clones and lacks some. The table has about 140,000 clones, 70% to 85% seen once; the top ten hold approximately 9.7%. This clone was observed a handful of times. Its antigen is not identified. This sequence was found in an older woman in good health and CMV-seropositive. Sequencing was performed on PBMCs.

This CDR3 is CASSRSRDRVYEQYF. CDR3 DNA: TGTGCCAGCAGTAGGAGCCGGGACAGGGTCTACGAGCAGTACTTC. The chain combines TRBV6-5 with TRBJ2-7; the match to TRBD1 covers 9 bases. Germline V lookup: CDR1 MNHEY, CDR2 SVGAGI. Trimming at V came to 5 bases and at J to 3 bases, leaving 8 bases not matched to a gene. The CDR3 contains 15 residues.